These 14 T cell receptor beta chains were all obtained from the same sample, sequenced in a study of control samples from healthy donors and cancer patients. TCRdb's table, derived via immunoSEQ multiplex PCR, lists solely in-frame clones and lacks some. The data contain about 160,000 clones, 80% to 90% of them singletons. The sequencing sample was made of blood. The receptors originated from a man aged 25 to 40 in good health.

The chain joins TRBV25-1 to TRBJ1-1; D unclear. The CDR3 spans 12 residues. Germline CDR1 reads MGHDK; CDR2 reads SYGVNS. V dropped 7 bases and J dropped 3 bases, with 9 bases sitting between them. CDR3 residues: CASKRVDTEAFF. CDR3 bases: TGTGCCAGCAAGAGGGTGGACACTGAAGCTTTCTTT.

This CDR3 is CASSPGQGAGGYTF. The CDR3 DNA sequence: TGTGCCAGCAGCCCAGGACAGGGGGCAGGAGGCTACACCTTC. V usage is TRBV7-8 and J usage is TRBJ1-2; the match to TRBD1 covers 11 bases. The V segment lost 5 bases and the J segment 8 bases; nucleotides outside the gene matches: 7. The germline V gene encodes CDR1 SGHVS and CDR2 FQNEAQ. The CDR3 is made up of 14 amino acids.

The V gene is TRBV2, the J gene TRBJ1-1; possibly TRBD1 for D (5 bases). The CDR3 spans 13 residues. Germline V CDR1 and CDR2: SNHLY, FYNNEI. V dropped 8 bases and J dropped 1 base, with 11 bases sitting between them. The CDR3 DNA sequence: TGTGCCAGCCCAGGGTCCCGGAACACTGAAGCTTTCTTT. This codes for CASPGSRNTEAFF.

This clone has just one count. The rearrangement uses TRBV11-2 and TRBJ2-1; no definite D call. V shed 4 bases and J shed 11 bases, with 12 bases lying between them. The germline gives CDR1 SGHAT, CDR2 FQNNGV. The CDR3 has 12 amino acids. CDR3 nucleotide sequence: TGTGCCAGCAGCTCCGGCGCAGGAAAGCAGTTCTTC. Its translation: CASSSGAGKQFF.

The genes are TRBV9 and TRBJ1-5, with D unresolved. Germline CDR1 SGDLS, CDR2 YYNGEE. With 2 bases removed from V and 10 bases from J, the gap between germline ends came to 16 bases. The CDR3 is 14 amino acids. The CDR3 DNA reads TGTGCCAGCAGCGTCGGGGTGGGCAAGGAACCCCAGCATTTT. This sequence encodes CASSVGVGKEPQHF.

The chain uses TRBV9 and TRBJ1-6; 8 bases are shared with TRBD1. V lost 2 bases, J lost 9 bases, and 7 bases stayed unmatched. This CDR3 is built from 15 residues. In germline, CDR1 is SGDLS, CDR2 YYNGEE. CDR3 sequence reads: CASSVSGTGSSPLHF. CDR3 nucleotides: TGTGCCAGCAGCGTTTCCGGGACAGGCTCTTCACCCCTCCACTTT.

V gene TRBV28 combines with J gene TRBJ2-1; the match to TRBD1 covers 7 bases. This CDR3 is 16 amino acids long. Germline assignment: CDR1 MDHEN and CDR2 SYDVKM. Unmatched junction bases numbered 7, after V lost 5 bases and J lost 0 bases. This chain's CDR3 is CASSPTGVSSYNEQFF. For the CDR3, the DNA is TGTGCCAGCAGTCCCACAGGGGTGAGCTCCTACAATGAGCAGTTCTTC.

This chain's CDR3 is CASSLMRGGGGEQFF. CDR3 bases: TGTGCCAGCAGCTTGATGAGGGGCGGAGGGGGCGAGCAGTTCTTC. The chain carries TRBV11-1 and TRBJ2-1; D is possibly TRBD1 (7 bases). The length of the CDR3 is 15 residues. The V end was cut by 3 bases, the J end by 10 bases, with 19 bases between. Germline V gene lookup returns CDR1 SGHAT and CDR2 FQDESV (reference sequence). Full variable domain (remainder filled in from reference TRBV11-1 and TRBJ2-1): EAEVAQSPRYKITEKSQAVAFWCDPISGHATLYWYRQILGQGPELLVQFQDESVVDDSQLPKDRFSAERLKGVDSTLKIQPAELGDSAMYLCASSLMRGGGGEQFFGPGTRLTVL.

This rearrangement joins TRBV3-1 (or the pseudogene TRBV3-2) to TRBJ1-1; D is unresolved. The germline V and J ends were trimmed by 4 bases and 1 base, with 16 bases remaining between them. The germline CDR1 and CDR2 sequences are LGHDT and YNNKEL (reference sequence). There are 16 residues in the CDR3. CDR3: CASSRQPPGRNTEAFF. DNA of the CDR3: TGTGCCAGCAGCCGTCAGCCCCCCGGTCGGAACACTGAAGCTTTCTTT.

The CDR3 region has the DNA TGTGCCAGTAGTATGGGGCGGGAGGCGACCCAGTACTTC. It yields the protein CASSMGREATQYF. This chain links TRBV19 with TRBJ2-5, with 8 bases aligning to TRBD2. The CDR3 has 13 amino acids. J was trimmed by 7 bases and V by 3 bases; bases with no gene match: 4. CDR1 is LNHDA, CDR2 SQIVND, per germline (reference sequence).

The J gene is TRBJ1-2, the V gene TRBV2; D is uncertain. Trimming left V 5 bases short and J 7 bases short, with 17 bases between. This CDR3 has 14 residues. Germline V gives CDR1 SNHLY, CDR2 FYNNEI. The CDR3 loop is CASSPAGIGGGYTF. In DNA form, the CDR3 reads TGTGCCAGCAGTCCCGCGGGGATAGGTGGTGGCTACACCTTC. Looking up the rest from reference TRBV2 and TRBJ1-2 gives the full variable domain: EPEVTQTPSHQVTQMGQEVILRCVPISNHLYFYWYRQILGQKVEFLVSFYNNEISEKSEIFDDQFSVERPDGSNFTLKIRSTKLEDSAMYFCASSPAGIGGGYTFGSGTRLTVV.

Only one count was recorded for this clone. V and J are TRBV20-1 and TRBJ1-4; 10 bases are a match to TRBD1. Germline CDR1 reads DFQATT; CDR2 reads SNEGSKA (reference sequence). This CDR3 has 19 residues. Trimming cost V 3 bases and J 3 bases; bases outside gene matches: 16. The CDR3 nucleotides are TGCAGTGCTAGTCTTTTCGGGGGGGGACAGGGGCTATCTAATGAAAAACTGTTTTTT. Translation: CSASLFGGGQGLSNEKLFF.

The J gene is TRBJ2-7, the V gene TRBV2; D ambiguous. The CDR3 loop spans 14 amino acids. Between the trimmed V and J ends, which lost 10 bases and 0 bases, there was a span of 16 bases. The germline V gene encodes CDR1 SNHLY and CDR2 FYNNEI. The CDR3 spells CANPATPNSYEQYF. The CDR3 DNA is TGTGCCAACCCGGCGACACCAAACTCCTACGAGCAGTACTTC. Together with reference TRBV2 and TRBJ2-7, the CDR3 gives the full variable domain: EPEVTQTPSHQVTQMGQEVILRCVPISNHLYFYWYRQILGQKVEFLVSFYNNEISEKSEIFDDQFSVERPDGSNFTLKIRSTKLEDSAMYFCANPATPNSYEQYFGPGTRLTVT.

This chain links TRBV7-8 with TRBJ2-1, with D perhaps TRBD1 (6 bases). V shed 2 bases and J shed 3 bases, with 17 bases lying between them. Germline loops: CDR1 SGHVS, CDR2 FQNEAQ. The CDR3 is 17 amino acids. CDR3: CASSLPMRGSSYNEQFF. In DNA form, the CDR3 reads TGTGCCAGCAGCTTACCCATGAGGGGGAGTAGCTACAATGAGCAGTTCTTC.